This T cell receptor beta chain stems from a study of blood T cell repertoires in COVID-19. The CDR3 length is 18 residues. The V gene's germline CDR1 is SGDLS and CDR2 YYNGEE. Trimming removed 0 bases from V and 4 bases from J; junction bases left unmatched: 9. Libraries were prepared by immunoSEQ multiplex PCR; TCRdb keeps only in-frame clonotypes and omits some of them. This table has about 290,000 clones, approximately 88% appearing once. This TCR was sampled from a woman aged 40 to 50 who had recovered from COVID-19. The chain couples TRBV9 to TRBJ2-2; 10 bases are shared with TRBD2. The sample taken for sequencing was peripheral blood. CDR3 amino acids: CASSVEAGGRWGTGELFF. The CDR3, as DNA: TGTGCCAGCAGCGTAGAAGCGGGAGGGCGGTGGGGCACCGGGGAGCTGTTTTTT.